This T cell receptor beta chain was recorded in a study of blood T cells in healthy people across ages. The CDR3 spans 14 residues. Deletions cut 3 bases from V and 5 bases from J, with 13 bases between. This clonotype has just a few counts. For the second PCR, which ran for roughly 7 to 11 cycles, a sample-barcoded 5' primer and a J-beta primer mix were used. TCRdb used MiXCR to reprocess the 5' RACE reads, holding one entry per CDR3 protein. The sample records approximately 800,000 distinct CDR3 sequences, 25% being singletons. These data also formed part of another study, on T cells of mothers and their children.

The source is a boy aged 10-17 years in good health. Sequenced sample: blood. J is TRBJ1-1 and V is TRBV12-3 or TRBV12-4; a possible D gene is TRBD1 (5 bases). Here the CDR3 reads CASSFSPGRTEAFF. The DNA for the CDR3 is TGTGCCAGCAGTTTCTCGCCAGGGCGGACTGAAGCTTTCTTT.